A single sample is the source of the 11 T cell receptor beta chains below, sequenced in a study of blood T cell repertoires in COVID-19 (dated by TCRdb to 2018 to 2021). The library was made by the immunoSEQ multiplex PCR assay. The table comes from immuneACCESS by way of TCRdb, which keeps in-frame sequences with V and J called. Part of the clones is missing from these tables; in studies checked, under half for an unresolved V gene and the rest for unknown reasons. The table for this sample lists some 380,000 clones; around 90% of them were counted only once. Roughly 2% of the sample goes to the ten largest clones. Sequenced: PBMCs or T cells enriched from blood (not recorded which). These receptors originate from a woman aged 40-49 years with acute COVID-19.

V is TRBV10-3 and J is TRBJ2-7; D gene ambiguous. Per the germline V gene, CDR1 is ENHRY and CDR2 is SYGVKD. CDR3 size: 13 residues. V gave up 3 bases and J gave up 3 bases, with 9 bases separating them. CDR3 residues: CAISDDINYEQYF. CDR3 in DNA: TGTGCCATCAGTGATGACATCAACTACGAGCAGTACTTC.

The genes are TRBV7-8 and TRBJ1-5; no clear D gene. The V end lost 5 bases, the J end lost 7 bases, and 18 bases lay between the germline ends. Germline CDR1 is SGHVS and CDR2 is FQNEAQ. The CDR3 is 15 residues long. CDR3 residues: CASSLGLGEGQPQHF. Here the CDR3 DNA reads TGTGCCAGCAGCCTAGGCCTCGGGGAGGGACAGCCCCAGCATTTT.

V usage is TRBV10-3 and J usage is TRBJ1-1; weak D call: TRBD1 (6 bases). This CDR3 has 15 amino acids. The V end lost 6 bases, the J end lost 1 base, and 15 bases lay between the germline ends. Germline CDR1 is ENHRY and CDR2 is SYGVKD. CDR3 in amino acids: CAIRSRDTKNTEAFF. As DNA, the CDR3 is TGTGCCATCAGGAGCCGGGACACCAAGAACACTGAAGCTTTCTTT.

Only one count was recorded for this clone. The gene calls are TRBV2 and TRBJ1-5, with 8 bases that match TRBD1. Per the germline V gene, CDR1 is SNHLY and CDR2 is FYNNEI. The CDR3 has 14 amino acids. V lost 6 bases and J lost 6; bases outside the gene matches: 7. CDR3 coding DNA: TGTGCCAGCAGCACCCAGGGGGCTGCTCAGCCCCAGCATTTT. Protein sequence: CASSTQGAAQPQHF.

This chain links TRBV11-3 with TRBJ2-3; 11 bases fit TRBD1. V lost 2 bases to trimming and J lost 5 bases; unmatched junction nucleotides: 3. The length of the CDR3 is 15 residues. Germline V gene data show CDR1 as SGHNT and CDR2 as YENEEA. The chain's CDR3 is CASSLYGTGGDTQYF. Written as DNA, the CDR3 is TGTGCCAGCAGCTTATATGGGACAGGGGGAGATACGCAGTATTTT.

The chain is built from TRBV15 and TRBJ1-3; D unclear. This CDR3 has 17 residues. Trimming took off 0 bases at V and 0 bases at J, with 12 bases between the two ends. CDR1 and CDR2 from the germline V gene are LNHNV and YYDKDF (reference sequence). CDR3 nucleotide sequence: TGTGCCACCAGCAGAGATCAGCCTGACTACTCTGGAAACACCATATATTTT. It codes for CATSRDQPDYSGNTIYF.

The chain combines TRBV9 with TRBJ2-3; 9 nucleotides line up with TRBD2. With 3 bases clipped from V and 7 bases from J, the junction kept 9 bases outside the gene matches. The CDR3 totals 15 residues. Germline CDR1 is SGDLS and CDR2 is YYNGEE. CDR3 protein: CASSGGGAGSHTQYF. For the CDR3, the DNA is TGTGCCAGCAGCGGCGGGGGGGCCGGCTCGCATACGCAGTATTTT.

V gene TRBV7-9 combines with J gene TRBJ1-2; perhaps TRBD1 as D (5 bases). CDR3 length: 12 amino acids. Trimming removed 5 bases from V and 7 bases from J, with 11 bases in between. Germline lookup yields CDR1 SEHNR and CDR2 FQNEAQ (reference sequence). In DNA form, the CDR3 reads TGTGCCAGCAGCCATACAGGAGTTGGCTACACCTTC. This encodes CASSHTGVGYTF.

The chain carries TRBV30 and TRBJ2-2; perhaps TRBD1 as D (6 bases). The V gene lost 1 base and the J gene lost 5 bases, with 11 bases spanning the gap. The CDR3 loop spans 14 amino acids. Germline lookup yields CDR1 GTSNPN and CDR2 SVGIG (reference sequence). The CDR3 is CAWSDGGSTGELFF. CDR3 sequence (DNA): TGTGCCTGGAGTGATGGGGGCTCAACCGGGGAGCTGTTTTTT.

The rearrangement uses TRBV30 and TRBJ2-7, with 7 nucleotides matching TRBD2. The germline gives CDR1 GTSNPN, CDR2 SVGIG (reference sequence). The CDR3 covers 14 residues. J gave up 5 bases and V 5 bases, and 12 bases lay outside the gene matches. Here the CDR3 DNA reads TGTGCCTGGGATTGGGGGGGGAAGGCGAACGAGCAGTACTTC. This gives the protein CAWDWGGKANEQYF.

The chain is built from TRBV18 and TRBJ2-1; D possibly corresponds to TRBD2 (6 bases). The ends were cut back, 2 bases at V and 6 bases at J, with 11 bases in the middle. CDR3 length: 14 residues. Germline CDR1 KGHSH, CDR2 LQKENI. The CDR3 DNA sequence: TGTGCCAGCTCACCAAACCGGGGGAGCAATGAGCAGTTCTTC. This codes for CASSPNRGSNEQFF.